This TCR beta chain originates from a study of cytomegalovirus exposure and HLA in healthy donors. Across the whole study: The Caucasian-associated ancestry cluster held over 65% of around 380 genotyped donors.

PCR employed 60 Vbeta and 13 Jbeta primers. TCRdb's copy holds only in-frame clones and misses some; the assay was immunoSEQ multiplex PCR. This table holds roughly 150,000 clones. General study points: In a later analysis, V- and J-gene trimming of beta chains associated with a DCLRE1C missense variant, replicated independently.

Germline V CDR1 and CDR2: KGHSH, LQKENI. V shed 1 base, J shed 0 bases, and the junction held 1 base outside the gene matches. The CDR3 spans 17 residues. A word on this clone: The antigen remains undetermined.

Material for sequencing was PBMCs. This TCR was sampled from a woman aged 50 to 60 in good health and CMV-seronegative. The V call is TRBV18, the J call TRBJ2-1; 12 nucleotides agree with TRBD2. In DNA form, the CDR3 reads TGTGCCAGCTCACCACTGACTAGCGGGAGCTCCTACAATGAGCAGTTCTTC. Protein product: CASSPLTSGSSYNEQFF.